This TCR beta chain was observed in a study of blood T cell repertoires in COVID-19 (dated by TCRdb to the early 2020s). For the wider study: Samples from collaborators originated in the United States, Italy and Spain and spanned both the acute and convalescent phases of COVID-19. The repertoires were released in a freely available public database intended as a resource for research on the immune response to SARS-CoV-2. The dataset comprised deeply sampled blood TCRbeta repertoires from subjects exposed to, actively infected with, or recovered from COVID-19. The prospective study material was composed of cDNA or gDNA derived from T cells, B-cell-depleted T cells, or PBMCs. Sample metadata almost always included a de-identified subject ID, COVID-19 status, age in years and sex. HLA class I and class II types, where available, came from metadata supplied by the sample provider rather than from assay-based typing. Samples came from the ongoing ImmuneRACE study (first 160 participants) plus 1,254 subjects from 6 global collaborators.

Of note for this clone: Which antigen it targets is not known. No per-base quality is available; no much larger clone lies one base away.

From its cysteine to its phenylalanine, the CDR3 spans 16 amino acids. Kept here is only the CDR3 DNA, which spans 48 bases and is read in frame from base 1. Trimming accounts for 2 bases at V and 3 bases at J, while the number of junction bases matched to no gene is 7. Per the germline V gene, SNHLY is the CDR1 and FYNNEI is the CDR2. On the study overall, not on this receptor specifically: Clinical and demographic metadata were provided uncurated, with the amount varying by source and participant.

In the prospective study, participants were about 18 to 90 years old, resided in around 25 geographic areas of the United States, and were enrolled through a virtual design. In the prospective study, participants were assigned to cohorts based on the clinical history participants reported in a screening survey and a study questionnaire. Mobile phlebotomists in the prospective study collected whole blood, serum and a nasopharyngeal or oropharyngeal swab from every participant. Prospective study participants could optionally give additional blood draws and questionnaires over an approximately two-month period. Before DNA extraction, prospective study blood samples were shipped either frozen or at room temperature. The immunoSEQ Assay, a bias-controlled multiplex PCR, was used to amplify TCRbeta CDR3 regions from genomic DNA. The study's own analysis went as follows. The number of nucleated cells in each sample was estimated by amplification of reference gene primers within the assay. To quantify the absolute abundance of each unique TCRbeta CDR3 rearrangement, sequence reads were collapsed and filtered. For each sample, productive Simpson clonality was calculated by taking the square root of Simpson's diversity index across productive rearrangements. The clones in this table, taken by TCRdb from immuneACCESS, are in-frame only. Not every clone is retained; where verified, under half of the shortfall comes from an unresolved V gene, and the cause of the rest is unknown. V, J and clone size derive from that table, while D and trimming were established from the DNA sequence. The sample has just over 300,000 clones on record, roughly 90% of them singletons. Approximately 4% of the sample rests with the top ten.

The sample was PBMCs or T cells enriched from blood (not recorded which). This clonotype was sampled from a woman aged 18 to 35 with acute COVID-19. Rearrangement joined TRBV2 to TRBJ2-3, and 8 junction bases match TRBD2. In nucleotide form, the sequence is TGTGCCAGCAGTGAATGGAGGCGGGGGGTAACAGATACGCAGTATTTT. This gives the protein CASSEWRRGVTDTQYF.